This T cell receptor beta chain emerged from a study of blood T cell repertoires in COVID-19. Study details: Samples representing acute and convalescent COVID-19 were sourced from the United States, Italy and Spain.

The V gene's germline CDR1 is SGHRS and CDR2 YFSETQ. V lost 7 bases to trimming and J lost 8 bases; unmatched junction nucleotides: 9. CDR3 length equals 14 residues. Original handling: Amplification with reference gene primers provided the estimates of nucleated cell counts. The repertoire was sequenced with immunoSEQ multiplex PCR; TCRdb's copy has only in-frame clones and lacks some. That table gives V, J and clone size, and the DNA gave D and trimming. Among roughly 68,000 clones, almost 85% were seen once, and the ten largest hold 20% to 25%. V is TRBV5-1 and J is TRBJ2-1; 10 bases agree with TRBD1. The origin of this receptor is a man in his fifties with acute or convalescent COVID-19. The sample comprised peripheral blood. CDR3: CASSRQGANYEQFF. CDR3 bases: TGCGCCAGCTCTAGACAGGGGGCGAACTATGAGCAGTTCTTC.